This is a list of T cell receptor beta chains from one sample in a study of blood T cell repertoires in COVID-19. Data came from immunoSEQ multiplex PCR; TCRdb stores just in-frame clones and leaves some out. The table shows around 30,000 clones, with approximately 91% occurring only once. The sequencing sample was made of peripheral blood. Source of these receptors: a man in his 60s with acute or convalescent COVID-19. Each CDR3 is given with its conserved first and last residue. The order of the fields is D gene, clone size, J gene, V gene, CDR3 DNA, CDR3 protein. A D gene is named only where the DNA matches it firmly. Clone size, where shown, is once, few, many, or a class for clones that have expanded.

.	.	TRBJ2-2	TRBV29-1	TGCAGCGCCACAGAGAGCAATGGCGGGGAGCTGTTTTTT	CSATESNGGELFF
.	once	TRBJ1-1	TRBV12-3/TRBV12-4	TGTGCCAGCAGTTTAAACAGAGAAGCTTTCTTT	CASSLNREAFF
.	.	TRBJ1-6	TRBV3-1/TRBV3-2	TGTGCCAGCAGCCAAGTGCTGAGGGGGGGCAATTCACCCCTCCACTTT	CASSQVLRGGNSPLHF
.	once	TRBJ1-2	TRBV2	TGTGCCAGCAGTGGGTATACGGGGATCTACACCTTC	CASSGYTGIYTF
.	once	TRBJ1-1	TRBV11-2	TGTGCCAGCAGCTTAGGCAGCCGGCGGACTGAAGCTTTCTTT	CASSLGSRRTEAFF
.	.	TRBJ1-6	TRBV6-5	TGTGCCAGCTCCCCCCGGGGATTCGGGAATTCACCCCTCCACTTT	CASSPRGFGNSPLHF
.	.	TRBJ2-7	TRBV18	TGTGCCAGCTCACGAGGCGCAGTTTCGACCTACGAGCAGTACTTC	CASSRGAVSTYEQYF
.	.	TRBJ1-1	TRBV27	TGTGCCAGCAGTTTATCAATGGGCAGGGTGAACACTGAAGCTTTCTTT	CASSLSMGRVNTEAFF
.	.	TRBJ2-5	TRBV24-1	TGTGCCACCAGTGATACCTCGCGGATCCCCGAGACCCAGTACTTC	CATSDTSRIPETQYF
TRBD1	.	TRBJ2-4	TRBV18	TGTGCCAGCTCACCGGGGCAGGGGGCTATAAACATTCAGTACTTC	CASSPGQGAINIQYF
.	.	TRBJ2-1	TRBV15	TGTGCCACCAGCAGAGGACTAGAAGGCAATGAGCAGTTCTTC	CATSRGLEGNEQFF
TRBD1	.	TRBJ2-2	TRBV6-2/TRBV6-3	TGTGCCAGCAGCGACGGGACAGCGAACACCGGGGAGCTGTTTTTT	CASSDGTANTGELFF
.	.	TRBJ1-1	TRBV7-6	TGTGCCAGCAGCTTAGTAACAGGGAGAAACACTGAAGCTTTCTTT	CASSLVTGRNTEAFF
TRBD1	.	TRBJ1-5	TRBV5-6	TGTGCCAGCAGCCCCGGGACAGGGGACAATCAGCCCCAGCATTTT	CASSPGTGDNQPQHF
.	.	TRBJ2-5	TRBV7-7	TGTGCTAGCAGCGCCCTTGGGCTTGTCCAAGAGACCCAGTACTTC	CASSALGLVQETQYF
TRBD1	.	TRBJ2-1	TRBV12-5	TGTGCTAGTGGTCGTCCCCGGACAGGAGACTACGTTATCTACAATGAGCAGTTCTTC	CASGRPRTGDYVIYNEQFF